This is a list of T cell receptor beta chains from one sample in a study of OX40 agonist ivuxolimab in advanced cancers. Assay: immunoSEQ multiplex PCR; the TCRdb copy retains only in-frame clones and omits some. The data show around 70,000 clones, approximately 86% seen once. Source: CD4+ or CD8+ T cells sorted from blood, taken in a trial of the OX40 agonist ivuxolimab. The receptor source for this set is an adult with an advanced solid tumor such as melanoma, head and neck, liver or kidney cancer. CDR3s include the opening cysteine and the closing phenylalanine or tryptophan. A D gene is named only where the DNA matches it firmly. Clone size is given for some rows only: seen once, a few or many times, or a class if the clone is expanded.

clone size	V gene	J gene	D gene	CDR3 DNA	CDR3 protein
NA	TRBV7-9	TRBJ2-7	NA	TGTGCCAGCAGCGCCCTAACAGGTCCGGGGGAGCAGTACTTC	CASSALTGPGEQYF
NA	TRBV18	TRBJ1-1	TRBD1	TGTGCCAGCTCAGAATACCGGGACAGGGGGACTGAAGCTTTCTTT	CASSEYRDRGTEAFF
NA	TRBV2	TRBJ2-3	NA	TGTGCCAGCAGTGTCGGGGGGCTAAGCACAGATACGCAGTATTTT	CASSVGGLSTDTQYF
NA	TRBV5-1	TRBJ1-2	TRBD1	TGCGCCAGCAGCGGAGGGACAGGGGATGGCTACACCTTC	CASSGGTGDGYTF
NA	TRBV27	TRBJ2-7	TRBD1	TGTGCCAGCAGTTTAAGGGGACAGATAACCTACGAGCAGTACTTC	CASSLRGQITYEQYF
few	TRBV4-2	TRBJ2-5	TRBD2	TGTGCCAGCAGCCAAGAGGCGGGAGGGGCGGGCGAGACCCAGTACTTC	CASSQEAGGAGETQYF
few	TRBV7-3	TRBJ1-1	NA	TGTGCCAGCAGCCCAGAGTACGACACTGAAGCTTTCTTT	CASSPEYDTEAFF
NA	TRBV19	TRBJ2-7	NA	TGTGCCAGTAGGACCATTTCGGCAGCAGGGGATGTCGAGCAGTACTTC	CASRTISAAGDVEQYF
NA	TRBV5-6	TRBJ2-1	NA	TGTGCCAGCAGCTCGTTTCTTATGCTAAGAAGCTCCTACAATGAGCAGTTCTTC	CASSSFLMLRSSYNEQFF
NA	TRBV14	TRBJ2-1	TRBD2	TGTGCCAGCAGCCCAGGGACTAGCGGGGGATACAATGAGCAGTTCTTC	CASSPGTSGGYNEQFF
NA	TRBV27	TRBJ2-7	TRBD2	TGTGCCAGCAGCCCGACTAGCACCTACGAGCAGTACTTC	CASSPTSTYEQYF
once	TRBV28	TRBJ2-1	NA	TGTGCCAGCAGTTTAAACGCCGGACACAACTTGGATGAGCAGTTCTTC	CASSLNAGHNLDEQFF
NA	TRBV7-8	TRBJ2-7	NA	TGTGCCAGCAGCTTAGTGTACAGCTCCCCCTCCTACGAGCAGTACTTC	CASSLVYSSPSYEQYF
NA	TRBV20-1	TRBJ2-1	NA	TGCAGTGCTCGGGGCACCGAGGGAGGGTTCTTC	CSARGTEGGFF
few	TRBV4-1	TRBJ2-7	TRBD2	TGCGCCAGCAGCTCACTCTCCGGGGGGTCAGTGAGGGAGCAGTACTTC	CASSSLSGGSVREQYF
NA	TRBV19	TRBJ2-1	NA	TGTGCCAGTAGTATTCATTCTACGAGCTACTACAATGAGCAGTTCTTC	CASSIHSTSYYNEQFF
once	TRBV13	TRBJ2-7	NA	TGTGCCACCCGACGGGCAGGAGGCTCCTACGAGCAGTACTTC	CATRRAGGSYEQYF
once	TRBV6-1	TRBJ1-1	NA	TGTGCCAGCAGAGGGACTGCGGGGACTGAAGCTTTCTTT	CASRGTAGTEAFF
few	TRBV19	TRBJ1-5	TRBD1	TGTGCCAGTAGTATACCGGGACAGAGGAATCAGCCCCAGCATTTT	CASSIPGQRNQPQHF
NA	TRBV6-5	TRBJ1-4	NA	TGTGCCAGCAGCCCAGGTCAGGGTAGAAATGAAAAACTGTTTTTT	CASSPGQGRNEKLFF
NA	TRBV7-8	TRBJ1-4	NA	TGTGCCAGCAGCTTAGGCACCACGGCAACTAATGAAAAACTGTTTTTT	CASSLGTTATNEKLFF
NA	TRBV7-9	TRBJ1-1	TRBD1	TGTGCCAGCAGCAACACCGGGACAGGGGACACTGAAGCTTTCTTT	CASSNTGTGDTEAFF
NA	TRBV19	TRBJ1-5	TRBD1	TGTGCCAGCCAACCCCAGGACAGGGCTTACAATCAGCCCCAGCATTTT	CASQPQDRAYNQPQHF
NA	TRBV2	TRBJ1-2	NA	TGTGCCAGCGGTGCCCCCGGCGGGAGAGGCTACACCTTC	CASGAPGGRGYTF
NA	TRBV7-6	TRBJ2-2	TRBD1	TGTGCCAGCAGCCAAGACAGGGGGCGCACCGGGGAGCTGTTTTTT	CASSQDRGRTGELFF
few	TRBV7-9	TRBJ2-7	NA	TGTGCCAGCAGCCGGGGTGACGAGCAGTACTTC	CASSRGDEQYF
NA	TRBV7-6	TRBJ2-5	NA	TGTGCCAGCAGCGGCACACAGGGGAGGGAGACCCAGTACTTC	CASSGTQGRETQYF
NA	TRBV10-1	TRBJ2-1	NA	TGCGCCAGCAGTACAGGAACGGAGCAGTTCTTC	CASSTGTEQFF
NA	TRBV2	TRBJ2-5	NA	TGTGCCAGCAGTCAACTAGACGGCGAGACCCAGTACTTC	CASSQLDGETQYF
NA	TRBV27	TRBJ1-1	NA	TGTGCCAGCAGTTTATCGAGGCGGACATTGAACACTGAAGCTTTCTTT	CASSLSRRTLNTEAFF
NA	TRBV6-5	TRBJ2-5	TRBD1	TGTGCCAGCAGTTACTCGACAGGGAGTGTCCAAGAGACCCAGTACTTC	CASSYSTGSVQETQYF
NA	TRBV28	TRBJ2-7	NA	TGTGCCAGCGCCACGGTTTACGAGCAGTACTTC	CASATVYEQYF
NA	TRBV28	TRBJ1-2	NA	TGTGCCAGCAGTTCCCGGGGGTATGGCTACACCTTC	CASSSRGYGYTF
NA	TRBV28	TRBJ1-2	NA	TGTGCCAGCAGTTTGTCGGTAAACTATGGCTACACCTTC	CASSLSVNYGYTF
NA	TRBV2	TRBJ1-4	NA	TGTGCCAGCAGTCTGGGGTATGGTGAAAAACTGTTTTTT	CASSLGYGEKLFF
NA	TRBV5-1	TRBJ2-5	TRBD2	TGCGCCAGCAGCTTCCGATTAGCGGGAGCGGGGGAGACCCAGTACTTC	CASSFRLAGAGETQYF
NA	TRBV4-1	TRBJ1-2	TRBD1	TGCGCCAGCAGCCAAGACCGGGACAGATGGGACCTCTATGGCTACACCTTC	CASSQDRDRWDLYGYTF
NA	TRBV18	TRBJ1-1	NA	TGTGCCAGCTCACTTAAGACCGGGACCCCGGTGGACACTGAAGCTTTCTTT	CASSLKTGTPVDTEAFF
NA	TRBV27	TRBJ2-1	NA	TGTGCCAGCAGTTTTTGGCAGGGCAATGAGCAGTTCTTC	CASSFWQGNEQFF
NA	TRBV9	TRBJ1-2	NA	TGTGCCAGCAGCGAAGACAGTAATCCCTATGGCTACACCTTC	CASSEDSNPYGYTF
NA	TRBV5-5	TRBJ1-2	NA	TGTGCCAGCAGCTTATGGTCGGGAGCTAACTATGGCTACACCTTC	CASSLWSGANYGYTF
NA	TRBV18	TRBJ2-5	NA	TGTGCCAGCTCACCGCGGAGCCCTCAAGAGACCCAGTACTTC	CASSPRSPQETQYF
few	TRBV14	TRBJ1-1	NA	TGTGCCAGCAGCCAAGTTCTACAGAGGAACACTGAAGCTTTCTTT	CASSQVLQRNTEAFF
NA	TRBV5-1	TRBJ2-7	NA	TGCGCCAGCAGCTTGGACAGTATTTACGAGCAGTACTTC	CASSLDSIYEQYF
few	TRBV7-9	TRBJ1-1	NA	TGTGCCAGCAGCTTGCTGATGGGAAACACTGAAGCTTTCTTT	CASSLLMGNTEAFF
NA	TRBV7-2	TRBJ1-6	NA	TGTGCCAGCAGCTTACTCGACCGGGGGGGTAATTCACCCCTCCACTTT	CASSLLDRGGNSPLHF
NA	TRBV11-3	TRBJ2-1	NA	TGTGCCAGCAGCTTAGATCTCCCACCGTACAATGAGCAGTTCTTC	CASSLDLPPYNEQFF
NA	TRBV2	TRBJ1-1	NA	TGTGCCAGCAGTGACGGACAGCCGAACACTGAAGCTTTCTTT	CASSDGQPNTEAFF
NA	TRBV6-1	TRBJ1-4	NA	TGTGCCAGCAGTGATTGGTCGGGGACTAATGAAAAACTGTTTTTT	CASSDWSGTNEKLFF
once	TRBV6-6	TRBJ2-3	NA	TGTGCCAGCAGCCGTCCGGCCCTGGGGTCAACAGATACGCAGTATTTT	CASSRPALGSTDTQYF
NA	TRBV2	TRBJ1-2	NA	TGTGCCAGCAGTGAGTTAAGCTATGGCTACACCTTC	CASSELSYGYTF
NA	TRBV28	TRBJ1-2	NA	TGTGCCAGCAGGGGGCCGGGCCAAAACTATGGCTACACCTTC	CASRGPGQNYGYTF
NA	TRBV2	TRBJ2-7	TRBD2	TGTGCCAGCAGTGAATCCGGGAGGGAGCAGTACTTC	CASSESGREQYF
NA	TRBV28	TRBJ2-7	NA	TGTGCCAGCAGTCAAGAAATTTACGAGCAGTACTTC	CASSQEIYEQYF
few	TRBV28	TRBJ2-7	TRBD1	TGTGCCAGCAGTCCCCCCGCCAGGGGGAAGGAGCAGTACTTC	CASSPPARGKEQYF
once	TRBV5-5	TRBJ2-5	TRBD2	TGTGCCAGCAGCTTGTGGGAGGGCGGAGAGACCCAGTACTTC	CASSLWEGGETQYF
few	TRBV5-1	TRBJ2-7	NA	TGCGCCAGCAGGGGAGAAACGGAGCAGTACTTC	CASRGETEQYF
NA	TRBV6-5	TRBJ2-3	TRBD1	TGTGCCAGCAGTTTATCTAGGACAGGGATAATAGATACGCAGTATTTT	CASSLSRTGIIDTQYF
NA	TRBV18	TRBJ2-7	NA	TGTGCCAGCTCACCAGAGATTTACTACGAGCAGTACTTC	CASSPEIYYEQYF